This TCR beta chain was captured in a study of T cell repertoires in cytomegalovirus infection. MiXCR, run by TCRdb on the reads, gives a single entry per CDR3 protein. The sample gives roughly 54,000 distinct CDR3 sequences, 33% of which show up once; 55% to 75% is in the top ten. In its sample, this clonotype was seen a few times. Its target is unknown. V was shortened by 5 bases and J by 4 bases, with 17 bases between the two germline ends. Germline CDR1 reads SGHAT; CDR2 reads FQNNGV. This CDR3 comprises 16 residues. Sample: PBMCs, sequenced either directly or after in vitro stimulation (not recorded which). This rearrangement joins TRBV11-2 to TRBJ2-2; no firm D call. The origin of this receptor is a human donor in good health (CMV status not recorded). Some clones in this sample may be carry-over from other donors' samples. The CDR3 spells CASSPSRQTTTGELFF. Written as DNA, the CDR3 is TGTGCCAGCAGCCCATCCCGGCAGACCACCACCGGGGAGCTGTTTTTT.